Shown below are 17 T cell receptor beta chains from a single sample sequenced in a study of T cell responses to AZD1222 COVID-19 vaccine. TCRdb keeps only in-frame clones here, not all; method: immunoSEQ multiplex PCR. The data contain about 120,000 clones, about 90% of them singletons. This material consisted of peripheral blood, taken on day 0 of AZD1222 vaccination. The receptor source for this set is an adult in good health.

This chain joins TRBV3-1 (or the pseudogene TRBV3-2) and TRBJ1-4, with 8 bases that match TRBD1. The V and J ends lost 3 bases and 7 bases, in that order; junction bases with no gene match: 7. This CDR3 contains 15 residues. Germline V gene sequence: CDR1 LGHDT, CDR2 YNNKEL (reference sequence). The CDR3 spells CASSHPDREGEKLFF. CDR3 DNA: TGTGCCAGCAGCCACCCGGACAGGGAGGGTGAAAAACTGTTTTTT.

The genes are TRBV5-6 and TRBJ1-5; weak D call: TRBD1 (6 bases). Germline V CDR1 and CDR2: SGHDT, YYEEEE. V was shortened by 3 bases and J by 0 bases, with 13 bases between the two germline ends. The CDR3 covers 16 residues. CDR3 sequence reads: CASSWGASYSNQPQHF. Here the CDR3 DNA reads TGTGCCAGCAGCTGGGGGGCCTCCTATAGCAATCAGCCCCAGCATTTT.

The chain employs TRBV30 and TRBJ1-2; D is undetermined. The CDR3 sequence is 13 residues long. Deletions cut 0 bases from V and 2 bases from J, with 7 bases between. Germline V gene lookup returns CDR1 GTSNPN and CDR2 SVGIG (reference sequence). The CDR3 protein is CAWSVTQNYGYTF. The CDR3 DNA reads as TGTGCCTGGAGTGTAACACAGAACTATGGCTACACCTTC.

The rearrangement joins TRBV25-1 to TRBJ2-2, with 8 bases matching TRBD1. V shed 8 bases and J 3 bases; nucleotides not matched to a gene: 11. The germline CDR1 and CDR2 sequences are MGHDK and SYGVNS. CDR3 length equals 16 residues. In nucleotides, the CDR3 is TGTGCCAGCGGGGACGTGGGACAGGCGTACACCGGGGAGCTGTTTTTT. Translated, it gives CASGDVGQAYTGELFF.

In DNA form, the CDR3 reads TGTGCCAGCAGCCAAGGGACAGGAGCTCTGGATACGCAGTATTTT. This sequence encodes CASSQGTGALDTQYF. The rearrangement joins TRBV3-1 (or the pseudogene TRBV3-2) to TRBJ2-3, with TRBD1 identical over 7 bases. CDR3 length equals 15 residues. Unmatched junction bases numbered 7, after V lost 1 base and J lost 6 bases. The germline CDR1 and CDR2 sequences are LGHDT and YNNKEL (reference sequence).

The chain is built from TRBV19 and TRBJ2-1; D not resolved. Germline assignment: CDR1 LNHDA and CDR2 SQIVND (reference sequence). The CDR3 is 13 amino acids. Trimming stripped 6 bases from V and 6 bases from J, with 12 bases between. CDR3 nucleotide sequence: TGTGCCAGTAGACGAACAGTGCTCAATGAGCAGTTCTTC. This codes for CASRRTVLNEQFF.

The J gene is TRBJ2-1, the V gene TRBV14, with D perhaps being TRBD1 or TRBD2 (7 bases each). The V end lost 3 bases, the J end lost 7 bases, and 13 bases lay between the germline ends. Germline V CDR1 and CDR2: SGHDN, FVKESK. The CDR3 runs 14 residues. CDR3 nucleotide sequence: TGTGCCAGCAGCCAGTTTCAGGGGGGGAATGAGCAGTTCTTC. It yields the protein CASSQFQGGNEQFF.

The CDR3 nucleotides read TGTGCCAGCAGCCAAGTTTGGACTAGCGGGACCACAGATACGCAGTATTTT. It encodes CASSQVWTSGTTDTQYF. This chain uses TRBV7-8 with TRBJ2-3; 12 bases map to TRBD2. Germline V CDR1 and CDR2: SGHVS, FQNEAQ. Trimming took 5 bases from V and 2 from J; bases not matched to a gene: 8. This CDR3 has 17 residues.

V gene TRBV12-3 or TRBV12-4 combines with J gene TRBJ2-7; 7 bases match TRBD1. CDR3 length equals 12 residues. Trimming at V came to 5 bases and at J to 5 bases, leaving 3 bases not matched to a gene. The CDR3 nucleotides read TGTGCCAGCAGTCTGGGACAGAACGAGCAGTACTTC. This translates into CASSLGQNEQYF.

The DNA of the CDR3 is TGTGCCAGCAGTTCTGTGGCGGCTAGCGAGTACAATGAGCAGTTCTTC. Protein sequence: CASSSVAASEYNEQFF. The chain recombines TRBV13 with TRBJ2-1, with D maybe TRBD2 (6 bases). Germline-derived CDR1 and CDR2 are PRHDT and FYEKMQ (reference sequence). The V gene lost 6 bases and the J gene lost 4 bases, with 19 bases spanning the gap. This CDR3 is built from 16 residues.

This chain links TRBV21-1 with TRBJ1-5; no check of the table's D call, TRBD1, against the DNA was made. TRBV21-1 is a pseudogene locus. This CDR3 spans 20 amino acids. CDR3 bases: TGTGCCATCGTAGGGGTCACCGGGACAGGGGGCAAACTGAGCAATCAGCCCCAGCATTTT. Its translation is CAIVGVTGTGGKLSNQPQHF.

This chain uses TRBV29-1 with TRBJ1-3, with D possibly matching TRBD1 (6 bases). Germline CDR1 is SQVTM and CDR2 is ANQGSEA. Deletions cut 7 bases from V and 0 bases from J, with 16 bases between. There are 15 residues in the CDR3. CDR3 in DNA: TGCAGCGCTAGTCCGGGACATAACTCTGGAAACACCATATATTTT. Translated, it gives CSASPGHNSGNTIYF.

The CDR3 coding sequence is TGCGCCAGCAGCCAAGCGGTCTCTGGCTCCTACAATGAGCAGTTCTTC. It specifies CASSQAVSGSYNEQFF. The V and J genes are TRBV4-1 and TRBJ2-1; D is ambiguous. From germline, CDR1 is MGHRA and CDR2 YSYEKL. Trimming removed 1 base at V and 0 bases at J, with 10 bases between. This CDR3 has 16 residues.

This chain uses TRBV19 with TRBJ1-1; the match to TRBD1 covers 9 bases. CDR1 is LNHDA, CDR2 SQIVND, per germline (reference sequence). The CDR3 is 16 amino acids. Losses at the gene ends were 5 bases for V and 7 bases for J; bases not matched to a gene: 14. CDR3 residues: CASSYSWTGARGEAFF. Here the CDR3 DNA reads TGTGCCAGTAGTTACTCCTGGACAGGGGCGAGGGGTGAAGCTTTCTTT.

This rearrangement joins TRBV5-1 to TRBJ1-1; D ambiguous. Germline V gene sequence: CDR1 SGHRS, CDR2 YFSETQ. The V end was cut by 1 base, the J end by 8 bases, with 12 bases between. The CDR3 sequence is 13 residues long. The DNA of the CDR3 is TGCGCCAGCAGCTTGCAGGCCGCGGAGGAAGCTTTCTTT. Its protein product is CASSLQAAEEAFF.

The rearrangement joins TRBV6-5 to TRBJ2-3; D unresolved. The germline V gene encodes CDR1 MNHEY and CDR2 SVGAGI. The CDR3 spans 14 residues. V dropped 7 bases and J dropped 6 bases, with 17 bases sitting between them. The CDR3 is CASKDNIRTDTQYF. The CDR3 DNA is TGTGCCAGCAAAGACAATATACGGACGGATACGCAGTATTTT.

CDR3 nucleotide sequence: TGTGCCAGCAGTGCAAGGAGTCCGAGCGGGGGCGGGGAGCTGTTTTTT. Translation: CASSARSPSGGGELFF. The chain is built from TRBV2 and TRBJ2-2, with TRBD2 matching over 8 bases. The CDR3 is 16 amino acids. Germline CDR1 is SNHLY and CDR2 is FYNNEI. J gave up 7 bases and V 4 bases, and 11 bases lay outside the gene matches.